This is a list of T cell receptor beta chains from one sample in a study of cytomegalovirus exposure and HLA in healthy donors. Libraries were prepared by immunoSEQ multiplex PCR; TCRdb keeps only in-frame clonotypes and omits some of them. The sample contains 130,000 or so clones, 90% of which appear only once. The specimen was PBMCs. Every receptor here comes from a woman in her twenties or thirties in good health and CMV-seropositive. Each CDR3 is given with its conserved first and last residue. The order of the fields is V gene, D gene, clone size, J gene, CDR3 protein, CDR3 DNA. The D gene is left open where the match is weak. Clone size is stated in some rows and not others, as once, few, many or a class when expanded.

>TRBV15|-|-|TRBJ1-5
CATSRDPNRRWPQHF
TGTGCCACCAGCAGAGATCCGAACAGGAGATGGCCCCAGCATTTT
>TRBV29-1|TRBD1|-|TRBJ2-3
CSGYTGGEGFTDTQYF
TGCAGCGGCTACACAGGGGGCGAAGGGTTCACAGATACGCAGTATTTT
>TRBV5-5|-|once|TRBJ1-4
CASSLAPGWGAEKLFF
TGTGCCAGCAGCTTGGCCCCGGGGTGGGGTGCTGAAAAACTGTTTTTT
>TRBV5-5|-|-|TRBJ2-7
CASSLRMASDEQYF
TGTGCCAGCAGCTTACGGATGGCAAGCGACGAGCAGTACTTC
>TRBV5-4|TRBD2|-|TRBJ2-2
CASSPRLAGGSTGELFF
TGTGCCAGCAGCCCAAGACTAGCGGGAGGCTCCACCGGGGAGCTGTTTTTT
>TRBV11-3|-|-|TRBJ1-1
CASSLDRPGNTEAFF
TGTGCCAGCAGCTTAGATCGACCAGGGAACACTGAAGCTTTCTTT
>TRBV6-5|-|-|TRBJ2-7
CASSYLDRPYEQYF
TGTGCCAGCAGTTACCTCGACAGACCCTACGAGCAGTACTTC
>TRBV6-5|TRBD1|-|TRBJ1-1
CASSYPGQGEARAFF
TGTGCCAGCAGTTACCCGGGACAGGGGGAGGCAAGGGCTTTCTTT
>TRBV28|TRBD1|few|TRBJ1-2
CASSLLGERGQDYGYTF
TGTGCCAGCAGTTTATTAGGCGAGAGGGGGCAGGACTATGGCTACACCTTC
>TRBV7-7|TRBD1|-|TRBJ2-5
CASSLGTGLQETQYF
TGTGCTAGCAGCTTAGGGACAGGGCTCCAAGAGACCCAGTACTTC
>TRBV7-9|TRBD1|-|TRBJ2-7
CASSPRTGIYEQYF
TGTGCCAGCAGCCCAAGGACAGGGATATACGAGCAGTACTTC
>TRBV19|TRBD2|-|TRBJ2-1
CASSILAGGPNEQFF
TGTGCCAGTAGTATACTAGCGGGAGGGCCGAATGAGCAGTTCTTC
>TRBV5-6|-|-|TRBJ1-5
CASSLGGGNQPQHF
TGTGCCAGCAGCTTGGGTGGGGGGAATCAGCCCCAGCATTTT
>TRBV2|TRBD1|-|TRBJ2-7
CASRTGTGVHEQYF
TGTGCCAGCAGAACCGGGACAGGGGTCCACGAGCAGTACTTC
>TRBV6-1|-|-|TRBJ1-5
CASSESGSNQPQHF
TGTGCCAGCAGTGAATCAGGAAGCAATCAGCCCCAGCATTTT